The clone carrying this T cell receptor (beta chain) has a handful of counts. The antigen is unknown. This sample is part of a study of blood T cells in healthy people across ages. Trimming took 1 base from V and 3 from J; bases not matched to a gene: 12. The CDR3 runs to 18 residues. Germline-derived CDR1 and CDR2 are DFQATT and SNEGSKA (reference sequence). A J-beta primer mix and a sample-barcoded 5' primer were used in a second PCR of about 7 to 12 cycles. Through a template-switch adaptor with 12 random nucleotides, each cDNA molecule received a tag. MiXCR, applied by TCRdb to the 5' RACE reads, yields one record per CDR3 protein. This table has 1.6 million or so distinct CDR3 sequences, about 35% appearing once. Each donor's blood draw was 8.5 to 10 milliliters of peripheral blood. Overall study findings and caveats: The study could not conclusively compare naive and antigen-experienced cells, given its unsorted PBMCs. Older age coincided with a roughly linear decline in TCR beta diversity per million T cells.

The clonotype originates from a woman in her twenties or thirties in good health. Sample: blood. V usage is TRBV20-1 and J usage is TRBJ1-3, with 10 bases identical to TRBD1. The CDR3: CSARGSWDRGPLGNTIYF. CDR3 nucleotide sequence: TGCAGTGCTAGAGGGTCGTGGGACAGGGGCCCACTTGGAAACACCATATATTTT.